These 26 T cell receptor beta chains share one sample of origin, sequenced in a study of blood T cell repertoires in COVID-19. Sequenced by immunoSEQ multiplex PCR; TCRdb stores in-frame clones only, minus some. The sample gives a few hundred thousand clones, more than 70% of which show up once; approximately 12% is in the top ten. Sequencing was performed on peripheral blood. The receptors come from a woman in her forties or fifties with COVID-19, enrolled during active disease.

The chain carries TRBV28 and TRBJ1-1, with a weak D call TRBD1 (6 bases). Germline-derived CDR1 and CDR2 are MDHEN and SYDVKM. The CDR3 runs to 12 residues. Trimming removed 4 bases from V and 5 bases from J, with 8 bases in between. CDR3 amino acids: CASSSGVTEAFF. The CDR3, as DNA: TGTGCCAGCAGTTCAGGGGTGACTGAAGCTTTCTTT.

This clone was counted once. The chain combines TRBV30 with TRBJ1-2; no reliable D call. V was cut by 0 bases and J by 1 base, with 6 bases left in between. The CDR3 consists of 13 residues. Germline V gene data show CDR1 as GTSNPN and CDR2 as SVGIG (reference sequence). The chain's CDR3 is CAWSVLFNYGYTF. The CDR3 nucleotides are TGTGCCTGGAGTGTACTTTTTAACTATGGCTACACCTTC.

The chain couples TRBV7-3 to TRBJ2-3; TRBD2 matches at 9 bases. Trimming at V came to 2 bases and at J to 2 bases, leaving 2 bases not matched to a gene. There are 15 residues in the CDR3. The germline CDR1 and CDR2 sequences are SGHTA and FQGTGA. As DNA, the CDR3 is TGTGCCAGCAGCTTAGCGGGGGGGATCACAGATACGCAGTATTTT. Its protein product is CASSLAGGITDTQYF.

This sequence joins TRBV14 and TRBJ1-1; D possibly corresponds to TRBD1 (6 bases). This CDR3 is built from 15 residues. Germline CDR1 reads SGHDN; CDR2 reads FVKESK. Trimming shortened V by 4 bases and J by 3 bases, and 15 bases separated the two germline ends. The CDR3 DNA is TGTGCCAGCAGCCCTTCAGGGGCAAGGGACACTGAAGCTTTCTTT. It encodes CASSPSGARDTEAFF.

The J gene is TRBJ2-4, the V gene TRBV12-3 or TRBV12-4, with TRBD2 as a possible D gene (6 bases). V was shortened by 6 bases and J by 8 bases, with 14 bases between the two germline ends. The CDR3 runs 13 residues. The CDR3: CASSSGGRDIQYF. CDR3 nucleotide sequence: TGTGCCAGCAGCTCCGGGGGTAGGGACATTCAGTACTTC.

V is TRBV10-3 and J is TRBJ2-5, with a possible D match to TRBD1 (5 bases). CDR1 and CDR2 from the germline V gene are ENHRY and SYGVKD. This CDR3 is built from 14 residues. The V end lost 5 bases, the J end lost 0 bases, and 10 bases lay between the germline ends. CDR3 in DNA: TGTGCCATCAGTCCCAGGGCGGACCAAGAGACCCAGTACTTC. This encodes CAISPRADQETQYF.

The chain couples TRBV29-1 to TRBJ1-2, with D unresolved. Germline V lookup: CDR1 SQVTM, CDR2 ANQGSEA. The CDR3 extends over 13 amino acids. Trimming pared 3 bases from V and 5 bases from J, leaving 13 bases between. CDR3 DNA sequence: TGCAGCGTTGACGAAGGAGGAGGATATGGCTACACCTTC. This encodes CSVDEGGGYGYTF.

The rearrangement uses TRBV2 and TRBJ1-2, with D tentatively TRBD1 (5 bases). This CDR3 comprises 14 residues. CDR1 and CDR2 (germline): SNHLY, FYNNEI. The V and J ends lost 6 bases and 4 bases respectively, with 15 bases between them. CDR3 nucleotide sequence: TGTGCCAGCAGGGAGGGGACGGCACCCTATGGCTACACCTTC. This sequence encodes CASREGTAPYGYTF. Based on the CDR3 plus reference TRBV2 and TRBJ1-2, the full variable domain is EPEVTQTPSHQVTQMGQEVILRCVPISNHLYFYWYRQILGQKVEFLVSFYNNEISEKSEIFDDQFSVERPDGSNFTLKIRSTKLEDSAMYFCASREGTAPYGYTFGSGTRLTVV.

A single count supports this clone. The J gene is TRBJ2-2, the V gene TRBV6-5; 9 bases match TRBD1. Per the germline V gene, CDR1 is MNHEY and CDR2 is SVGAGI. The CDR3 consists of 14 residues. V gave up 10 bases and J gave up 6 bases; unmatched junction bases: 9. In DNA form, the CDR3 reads TGTGCCATCGGAAGGGACAGGGAGGCCGGGGAGCTGTTTTTT. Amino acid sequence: CAIGRDREAGELFF.

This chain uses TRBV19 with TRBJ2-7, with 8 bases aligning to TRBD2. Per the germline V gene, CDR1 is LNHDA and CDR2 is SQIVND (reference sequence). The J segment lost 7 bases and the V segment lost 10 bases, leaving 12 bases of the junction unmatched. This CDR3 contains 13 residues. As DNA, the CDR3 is TGTGCCACTGGGGGAGCGGGGGCTGGAGAGCAGTACTTC. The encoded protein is CATGGAGAGEQYF.

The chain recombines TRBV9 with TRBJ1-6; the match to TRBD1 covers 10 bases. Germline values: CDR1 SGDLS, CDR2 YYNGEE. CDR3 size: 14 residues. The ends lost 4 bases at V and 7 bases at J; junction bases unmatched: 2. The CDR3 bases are TGTGCCAGCAGCCGGGGACAGGGGAATTCACCCCTCCACTTT. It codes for CASSRGQGNSPLHF.

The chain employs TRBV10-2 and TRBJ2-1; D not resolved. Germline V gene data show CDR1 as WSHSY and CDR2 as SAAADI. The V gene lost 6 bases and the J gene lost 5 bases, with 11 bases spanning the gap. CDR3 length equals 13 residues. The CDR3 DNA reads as TGCGCCAGCAGGACGGAGTCACACAATGAGCAGTTCTTC. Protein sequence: CASRTESHNEQFF.

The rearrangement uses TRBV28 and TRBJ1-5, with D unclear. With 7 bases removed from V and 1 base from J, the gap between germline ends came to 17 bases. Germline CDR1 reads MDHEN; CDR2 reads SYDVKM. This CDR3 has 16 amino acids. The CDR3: CASTPRKVLSNQPQHF. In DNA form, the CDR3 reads TGTGCCAGCACCCCGAGGAAGGTCCTCAGCAATCAGCCCCAGCATTTT.

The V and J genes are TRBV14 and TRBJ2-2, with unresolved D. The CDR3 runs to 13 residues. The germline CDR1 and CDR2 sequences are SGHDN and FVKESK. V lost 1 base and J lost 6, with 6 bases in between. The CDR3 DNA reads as TGTGCCAGCAGCCAAGTCTTCCCCGGGGAGCTGTTTTTT. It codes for CASSQVFPGELFF.

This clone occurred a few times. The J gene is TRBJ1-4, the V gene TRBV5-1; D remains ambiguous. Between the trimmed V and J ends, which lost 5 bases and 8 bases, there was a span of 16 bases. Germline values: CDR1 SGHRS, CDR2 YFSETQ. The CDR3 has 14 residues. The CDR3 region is CASSPLGDKEKLFF. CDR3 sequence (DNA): TGCGCCAGCAGTCCCCTCGGCGACAAGGAAAAACTGTTTTTT.

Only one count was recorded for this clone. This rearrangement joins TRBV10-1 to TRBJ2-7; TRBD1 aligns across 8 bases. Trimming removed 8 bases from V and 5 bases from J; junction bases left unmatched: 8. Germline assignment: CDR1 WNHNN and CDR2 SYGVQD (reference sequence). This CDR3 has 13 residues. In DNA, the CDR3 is TGCGCCAGCTGGGAGACAGGGGTCAACGAGCAGTACTTC. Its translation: CASWETGVNEQYF.

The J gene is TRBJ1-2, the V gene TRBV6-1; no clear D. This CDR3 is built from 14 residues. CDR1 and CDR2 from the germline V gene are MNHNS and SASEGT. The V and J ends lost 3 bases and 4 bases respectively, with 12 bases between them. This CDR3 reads CASSDLPGSYGYTF. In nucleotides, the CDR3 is TGTGCCAGCAGTGATCTTCCGGGAAGCTATGGCTACACCTTC.

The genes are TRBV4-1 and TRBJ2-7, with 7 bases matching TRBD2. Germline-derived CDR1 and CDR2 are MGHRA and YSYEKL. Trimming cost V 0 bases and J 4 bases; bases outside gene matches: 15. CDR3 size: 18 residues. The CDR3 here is CASSQDSGPQGPSYEQYF. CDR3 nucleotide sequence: TGCGCCAGCAGCCAAGATAGCGGGCCCCAGGGTCCCTCGTACGAGCAGTACTTC.

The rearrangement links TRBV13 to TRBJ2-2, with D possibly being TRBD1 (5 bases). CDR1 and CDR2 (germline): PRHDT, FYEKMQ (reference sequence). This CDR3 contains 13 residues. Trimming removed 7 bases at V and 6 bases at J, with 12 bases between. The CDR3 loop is CASTSGSSGELFF. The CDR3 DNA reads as TGTGCCAGCACCTCAGGGTCTTCCGGGGAGCTGTTTTTT.

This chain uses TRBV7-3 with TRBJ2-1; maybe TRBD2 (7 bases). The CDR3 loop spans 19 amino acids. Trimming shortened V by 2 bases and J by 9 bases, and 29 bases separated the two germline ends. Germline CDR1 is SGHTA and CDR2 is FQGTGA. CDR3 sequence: CASSLRPLDVLGGPFEQFF. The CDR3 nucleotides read TGTGCCAGCAGCTTACGGCCCCTTGACGTCTTGGGGGGGCCCTTTGAGCAGTTCTTC. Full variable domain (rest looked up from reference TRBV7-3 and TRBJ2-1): GAGVSQTPSNKVTEKGKYVELRCDPISGHTALYWYRQSLGQGPEFLIYFQGTGAADDSGLPNDRFFAVRPEGSVSTLKIQRTERGDSAVYLCASSLRPLDVLGGPFEQFFGPGTRLTVL.

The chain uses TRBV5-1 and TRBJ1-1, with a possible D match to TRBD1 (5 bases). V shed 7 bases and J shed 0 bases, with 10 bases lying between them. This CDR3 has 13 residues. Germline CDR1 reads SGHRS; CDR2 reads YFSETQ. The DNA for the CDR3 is TGCGCCAGCGGGGGACTCATGAACACTGAAGCTTTCTTT. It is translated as CASGGLMNTEAFF.

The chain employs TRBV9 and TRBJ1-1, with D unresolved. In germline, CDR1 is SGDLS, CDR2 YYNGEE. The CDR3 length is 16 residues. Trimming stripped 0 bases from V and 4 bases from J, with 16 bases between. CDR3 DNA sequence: TGTGCCAGCAGCGTAGTGGGGAGAGGGCCTTTCACTGAAGCTTTCTTT. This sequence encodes CASSVVGRGPFTEAFF.

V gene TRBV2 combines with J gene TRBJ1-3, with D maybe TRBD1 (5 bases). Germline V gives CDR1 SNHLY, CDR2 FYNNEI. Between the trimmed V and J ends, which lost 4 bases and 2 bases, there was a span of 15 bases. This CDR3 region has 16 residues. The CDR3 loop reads CASSAYQIGAGNTIYF. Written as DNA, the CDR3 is TGTGCCAGCAGTGCCTATCAAATAGGGGCTGGAAACACCATATATTTT.

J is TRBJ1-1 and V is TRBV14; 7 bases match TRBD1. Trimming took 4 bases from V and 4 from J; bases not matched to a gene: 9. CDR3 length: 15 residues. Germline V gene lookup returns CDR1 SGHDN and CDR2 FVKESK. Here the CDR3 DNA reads TGTGCCAGCAGCCTAGAGGGGGCGCTGGGCACTGAAGCTTTCTTT. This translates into CASSLEGALGTEAFF.

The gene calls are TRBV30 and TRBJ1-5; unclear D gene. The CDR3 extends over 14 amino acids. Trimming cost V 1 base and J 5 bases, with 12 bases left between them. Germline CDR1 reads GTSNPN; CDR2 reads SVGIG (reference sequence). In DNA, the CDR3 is TGTGCCTGGAGTGAGCTTAATCAGGATCAGCCCCAGCATTTT. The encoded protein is CAWSELNQDQPQHF.

This CDR3 reads CASTMNTEAFF. The CDR3 region has the DNA TGCGCCAGCACAATGAACACTGAAGCTTTCTTT. The genes are TRBV5-1 and TRBJ1-1; no definite D call. This CDR3 has 11 amino acids. The V gene lost 6 bases and the J gene lost 0 bases, with 3 bases spanning the gap. The germline V gene encodes CDR1 SGHRS and CDR2 YFSETQ.